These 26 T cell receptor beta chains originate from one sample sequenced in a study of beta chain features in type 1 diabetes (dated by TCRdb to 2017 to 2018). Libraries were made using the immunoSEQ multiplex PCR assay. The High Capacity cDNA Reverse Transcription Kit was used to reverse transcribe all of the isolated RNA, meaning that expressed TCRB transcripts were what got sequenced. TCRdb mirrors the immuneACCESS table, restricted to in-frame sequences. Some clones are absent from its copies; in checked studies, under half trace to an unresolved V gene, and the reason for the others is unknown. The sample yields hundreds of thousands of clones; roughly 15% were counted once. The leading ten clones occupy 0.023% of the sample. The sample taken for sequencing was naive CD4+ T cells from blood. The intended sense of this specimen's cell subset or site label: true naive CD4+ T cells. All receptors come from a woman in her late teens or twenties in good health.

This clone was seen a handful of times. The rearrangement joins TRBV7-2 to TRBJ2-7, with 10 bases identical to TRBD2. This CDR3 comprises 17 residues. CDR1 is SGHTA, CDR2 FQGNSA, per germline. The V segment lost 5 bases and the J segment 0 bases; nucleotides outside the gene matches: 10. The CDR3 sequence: CASSQPGLARSSYEQYF. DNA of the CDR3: TGTGCCAGCAGCCAACCGGGACTAGCGCGATCCTCCTACGAGCAGTACTTC. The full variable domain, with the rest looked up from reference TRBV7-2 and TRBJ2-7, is GAGVSQSPSNKVTEKGKDVELRCDPISGHTALYWYRQSLGQGLEFLIYFQGNSAPDKSGLPSDRFSAERTGGSVSTLTIQRTQQEDSAVYLCASSQPGLARSSYEQYFGPGTRLTVT.

As DNA, the CDR3 is TGTGCCAGCAGCACCCGCCCGGACAGGGCATTGGGCACCACCGGGGAGCTGTTTTTT. Amino acid sequence: CASSTRPDRALGTTGELFF. The chain uses TRBV27 and TRBJ2-2; 8 bases are a match to TRBD1. The CDR3 covers 19 residues. Germline V gene lookup returns CDR1 MNHEY and CDR2 SMNVEV (reference sequence). Trimming removed 6 bases from V and 4 bases from J; junction bases left unmatched: 19.

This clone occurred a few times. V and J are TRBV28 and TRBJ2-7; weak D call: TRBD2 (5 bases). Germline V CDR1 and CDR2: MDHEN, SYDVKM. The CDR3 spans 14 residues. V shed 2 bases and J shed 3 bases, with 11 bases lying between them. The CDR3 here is CASSLEGVGYEQYF. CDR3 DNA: TGTGCCAGCAGTTTAGAGGGTGTTGGCTACGAGCAGTACTTC.

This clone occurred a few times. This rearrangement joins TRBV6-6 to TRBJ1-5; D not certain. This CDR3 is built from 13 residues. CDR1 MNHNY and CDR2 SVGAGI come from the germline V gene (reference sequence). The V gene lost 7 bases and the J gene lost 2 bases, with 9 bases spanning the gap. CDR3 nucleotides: TGTGCCAGCACCCCTAAGGGCAATCAGCCCCAGCATTTT. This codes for CASTPKGNQPQHF.

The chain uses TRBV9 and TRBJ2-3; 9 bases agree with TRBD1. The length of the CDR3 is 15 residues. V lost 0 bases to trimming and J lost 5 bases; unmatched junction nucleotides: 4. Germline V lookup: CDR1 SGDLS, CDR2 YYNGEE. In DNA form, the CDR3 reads TGTGCCAGCAGCGTAGGGACAGGGGTTAAAGATACGCAGTATTTT. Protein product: CASSVGTGVKDTQYF.

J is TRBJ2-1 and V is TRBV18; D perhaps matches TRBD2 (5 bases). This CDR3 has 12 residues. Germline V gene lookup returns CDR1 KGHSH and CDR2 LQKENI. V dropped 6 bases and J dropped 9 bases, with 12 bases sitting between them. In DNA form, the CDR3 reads TGTGCCAGCTCGTCCGGGGTGCTTGAGCAGTTCTTC. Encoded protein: CASSSGVLEQFF.

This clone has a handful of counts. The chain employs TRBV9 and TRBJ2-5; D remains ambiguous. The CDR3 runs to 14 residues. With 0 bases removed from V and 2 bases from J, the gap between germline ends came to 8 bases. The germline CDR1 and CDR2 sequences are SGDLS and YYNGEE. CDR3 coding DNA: TGTGCCAGCAGCGTAGAACCAGTTCAAGAGACCCAGTACTTC. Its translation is CASSVEPVQETQYF.

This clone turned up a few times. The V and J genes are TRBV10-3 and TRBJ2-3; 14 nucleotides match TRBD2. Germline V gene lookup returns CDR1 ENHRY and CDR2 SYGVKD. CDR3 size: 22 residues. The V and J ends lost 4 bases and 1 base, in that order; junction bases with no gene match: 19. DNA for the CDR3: TGTGCCATCAGTGCCACCCCAAATCGACTAGCGGGAGGGCCCTCGGGCACAGATACGCAGTATTTT. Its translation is CAISATPNRLAGGPSGTDTQYF.

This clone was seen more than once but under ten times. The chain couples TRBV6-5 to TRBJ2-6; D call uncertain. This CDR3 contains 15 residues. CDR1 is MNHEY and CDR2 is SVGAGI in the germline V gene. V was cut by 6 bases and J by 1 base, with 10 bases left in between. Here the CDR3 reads CASRFLTSGANVLTF. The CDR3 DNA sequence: TGTGCCAGCAGGTTTTTAACTTCTGGGGCCAACGTCCTGACTTTC.

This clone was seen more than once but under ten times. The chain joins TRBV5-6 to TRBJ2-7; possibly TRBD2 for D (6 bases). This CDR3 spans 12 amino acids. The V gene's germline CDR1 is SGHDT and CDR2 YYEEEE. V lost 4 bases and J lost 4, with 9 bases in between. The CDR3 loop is CASSHGGYEQYF. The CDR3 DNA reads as TGTGCCAGCAGCCATGGAGGGTACGAGCAGTACTTC.

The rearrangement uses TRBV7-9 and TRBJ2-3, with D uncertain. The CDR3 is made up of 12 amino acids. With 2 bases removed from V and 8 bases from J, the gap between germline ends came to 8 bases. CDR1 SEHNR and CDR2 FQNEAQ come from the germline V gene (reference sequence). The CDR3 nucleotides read TGTGCCAGCAGCTTATCTGTGGGTACGCAGTATTTT. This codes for CASSLSVGTQYF.

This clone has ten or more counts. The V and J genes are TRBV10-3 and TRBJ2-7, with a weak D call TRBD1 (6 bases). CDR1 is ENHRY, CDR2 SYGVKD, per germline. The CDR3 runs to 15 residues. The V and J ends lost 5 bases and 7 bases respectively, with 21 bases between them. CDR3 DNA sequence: TGTGCCATCAGTAGTCCCAGCGGCAGGGGCAGTGAGCAGTACTTC. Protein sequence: CAISSPSGRGSEQYF.

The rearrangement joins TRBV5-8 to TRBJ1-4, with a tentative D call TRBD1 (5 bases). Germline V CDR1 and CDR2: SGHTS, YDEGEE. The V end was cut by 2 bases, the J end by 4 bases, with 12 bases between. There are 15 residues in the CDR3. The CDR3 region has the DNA TGTGCCAGCAGCTTAATAGGACAAGATAATGAAAAACTGTTTTTT. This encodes CASSLIGQDNEKLFF.

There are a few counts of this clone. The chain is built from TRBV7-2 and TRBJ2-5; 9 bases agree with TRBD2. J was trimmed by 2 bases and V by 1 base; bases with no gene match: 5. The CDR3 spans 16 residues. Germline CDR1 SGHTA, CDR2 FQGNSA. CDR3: CASSLVGTSIQETQYF. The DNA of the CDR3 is TGTGCCAGCAGCTTAGTGGGGACTAGCATTCAAGAGACCCAGTACTTC.

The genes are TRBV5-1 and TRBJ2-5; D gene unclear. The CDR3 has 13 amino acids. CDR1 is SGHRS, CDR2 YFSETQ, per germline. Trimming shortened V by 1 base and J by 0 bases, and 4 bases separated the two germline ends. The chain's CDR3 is CASSLSYQETQYF. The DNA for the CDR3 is TGCGCCAGCAGCTTGTCGTACCAAGAGACCCAGTACTTC.

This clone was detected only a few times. CDR3 amino acids: CASSDGGKSYEQYF. The CDR3 DNA is TGTGCCAGCAGTGATGGGGGCAAGTCCTACGAGCAGTACTTC. The V gene is TRBV25-1, the J gene TRBJ2-7, with a tentative D call TRBD1 (6 bases). The CDR3 consists of 14 residues. V lost 3 bases to trimming and J lost 1 base, with 10 bases between them. Per germline, CDR1 MGHDK and CDR2 SYGVNS.

The CDR3 sequence is CASSYHPRDRAQYF. In nucleotides, the CDR3 is TGTGCCAGCAGCTATCATCCCCGGGACAGGGCACAGTACTTC. The J gene is TRBJ2-7, the V gene TRBV6-5, with 9 bases identical to TRBD1. The J segment lost 10 bases and the V segment lost 6 bases, leaving 13 bases of the junction unmatched. Germline V gene lookup returns CDR1 MNHEY and CDR2 SVGAGI. The CDR3 covers 14 residues.

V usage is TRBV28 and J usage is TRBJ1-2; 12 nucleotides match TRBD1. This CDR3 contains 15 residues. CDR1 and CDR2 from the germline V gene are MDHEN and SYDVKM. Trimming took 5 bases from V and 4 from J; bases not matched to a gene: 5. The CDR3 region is CASSPPGQGAYGYTF. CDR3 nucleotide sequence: TGTGCCAGCAGTCCCCCGGGACAGGGGGCCTATGGCTACACCTTC.

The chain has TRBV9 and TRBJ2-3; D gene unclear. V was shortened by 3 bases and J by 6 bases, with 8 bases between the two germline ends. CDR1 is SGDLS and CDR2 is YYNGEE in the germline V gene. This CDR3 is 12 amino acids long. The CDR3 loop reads CASSASRDTQYF. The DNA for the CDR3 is TGTGCCAGCAGCGCTTCGAGGGATACGCAGTATTTT.

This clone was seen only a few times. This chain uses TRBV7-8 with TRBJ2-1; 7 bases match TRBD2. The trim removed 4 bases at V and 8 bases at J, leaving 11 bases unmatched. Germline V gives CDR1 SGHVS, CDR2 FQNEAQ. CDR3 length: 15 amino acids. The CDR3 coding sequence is TGTGCCAGCAGCTCACGGACTAGTACGAAATATGAGCAGTTCTTC. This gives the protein CASSSRTSTKYEQFF. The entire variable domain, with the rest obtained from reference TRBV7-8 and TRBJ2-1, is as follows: GAGVSQSPRYKVAKRGQDVALRCDPISGHVSLFWYQQALGQGPEFLTYFQNEAQLDKSGLPSDRFFAERPEGSVSTLKIQRTQQEDSAVYLCASSSRTSTKYEQFFGPGTRLTVL.

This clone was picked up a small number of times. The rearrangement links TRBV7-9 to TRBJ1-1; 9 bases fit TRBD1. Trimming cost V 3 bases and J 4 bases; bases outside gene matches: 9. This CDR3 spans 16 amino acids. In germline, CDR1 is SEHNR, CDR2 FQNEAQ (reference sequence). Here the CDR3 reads CASSFNTVTGGTEAFF. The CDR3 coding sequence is TGTGCCAGCAGCTTTAACACCGTGACAGGGGGCACTGAAGCTTTCTTT.

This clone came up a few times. CDR3 nucleotides: TGTGCCAGCTCACCACCCTCCAGTAGGGCTTACAATGAGCAGTTCTTC. Protein: CASSPPSSRAYNEQFF. The rearrangement links TRBV18 to TRBJ2-1; D is uncertain. Trimming stripped 0 bases from V and 4 bases from J, with 13 bases between. The CDR3 loop spans 16 amino acids. CDR1 is KGHSH and CDR2 is LQKENI in the germline V gene.

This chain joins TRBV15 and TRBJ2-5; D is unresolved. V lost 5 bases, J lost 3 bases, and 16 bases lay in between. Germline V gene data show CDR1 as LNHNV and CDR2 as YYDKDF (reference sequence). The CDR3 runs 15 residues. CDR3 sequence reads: CATSESLALKETQYF. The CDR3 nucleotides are TGTGCCACCAGCGAATCATTGGCCCTGAAAGAGACCCAGTACTTC.

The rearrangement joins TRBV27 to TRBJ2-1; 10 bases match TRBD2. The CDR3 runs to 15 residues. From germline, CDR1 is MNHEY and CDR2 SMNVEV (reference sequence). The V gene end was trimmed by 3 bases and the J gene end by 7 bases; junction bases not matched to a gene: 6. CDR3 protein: CASSLKLAGVNEQFF. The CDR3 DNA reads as TGTGCCAGCAGTTTGAAGCTAGCGGGAGTGAATGAGCAGTTCTTC.

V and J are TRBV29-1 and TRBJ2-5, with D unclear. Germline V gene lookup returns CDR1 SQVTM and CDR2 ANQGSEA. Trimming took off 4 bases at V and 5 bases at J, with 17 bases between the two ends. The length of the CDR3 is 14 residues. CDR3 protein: CSVGGMGLGETQYF. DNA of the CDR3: TGCAGCGTTGGTGGCATGGGGTTGGGCGAGACCCAGTACTTC.

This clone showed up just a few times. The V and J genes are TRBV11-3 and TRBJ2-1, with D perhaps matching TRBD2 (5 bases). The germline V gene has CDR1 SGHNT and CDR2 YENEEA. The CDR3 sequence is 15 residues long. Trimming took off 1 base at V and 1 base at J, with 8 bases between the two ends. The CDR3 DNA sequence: TGTGCCAGCAGCTTAGGGGGAGAGTCCTACAATGAGCAGTTCTTC. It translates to CASSLGGESYNEQFF.